The rows below give T cell receptor beta chains drawn from one sample of a study of graft-versus-host responses after intestinal transplantation. Sequencing was performed with immunoSEQ multiplex PCR; in TCRdb, only in-frame clones are kept and a portion is missing. The sample has fewer than 8,500 clones; about 68% are singletons. The specimen was ileum tissue, collected less than 230 days after intestinal transplant. The receptors come from a human patient who received an intestinal transplant, so some T cells may come from the graft donor. The CDR3 runs from the conserved cysteine through the conserved F or W. The D gene is left open where the match is weak. Size tells how often a clone was seen (once, few, many) or the class of an expanded clone, and some rows leave it out.

v_call,d_call,j_call,clone_size,cdr3_aa,cdr3_nt
TRBV5-1,.,TRBJ1-4,once,CASSLGHNEKLFF,TGCGCCAGCAGCTTGGGGCATAATGAAAAACTGTTTTTT
TRBV7-2,.,TRBJ2-3,.,CASSSQGRADTQYF,TGTGCCAGCAGCTCTCAGGGGCGGGCAGATACGCAGTATTTT
TRBV7-4,TRBD2,TRBJ2-5,.,CASSLDTGGLGETQYF,TGTGCCAGCAGCTTAGATACGGGGGGGCTGGGAGAGACCCAGTACTTC
TRBV27,.,TRBJ2-7,.,CASSLSGWPGNEQYF,TGTGCCAGCAGTTTAAGCGGGTGGCCTGGAAACGAGCAGTACTTC
TRBV5-4,.,TRBJ1-6,.,CASSYRDHNSPLHF,TGTGCCAGCAGCTACCGGGATCATAATTCACCCCTCCACTTT
TRBV10-1,TRBD2,TRBJ2-5,.,CASSPLAGGTKETQYF,TGCGCCAGCAGTCCACTAGCGGGGGGTACGAAAGAGACCCAGTACTTC
TRBV5-5,TRBD2,TRBJ2-2,.,CASSLIAGGPNTGELFF,TGTGCCAGCAGCTTGATAGCGGGAGGGCCGAACACCGGGGAGCTGTTTTTT
TRBV5-1,TRBD2,TRBJ2-2,few,CASSLAAGGNTGELFF,TGCGCCAGCAGCTTGGCCGCGGGAGGGAACACCGGGGAGCTGTTTTTT
TRBV19,TRBD1,TRBJ2-1,.,CASSMKDRDEQFF,TGTGCCAGTAGTATGAAGGACAGGGATGAGCAGTTCTTC
TRBV9,TRBD1,TRBJ2-7,.,CASSAGTGAPYEQYF,TGTGCCAGCAGCGCAGGGACAGGGGCACCCTACGAGCAGTACTTC
TRBV5-6,TRBD2,TRBJ2-2,.,CASSLGTSGSYFSGELFF,TGTGCCAGCAGCTTGGGTACTAGCGGGAGTTATTTTTCCGGGGAGCTGTTTTTT
TRBV2,TRBD2,TRBJ2-5,.,CASSEGPRGGRTQYF,TGTGCCAGCAGTGAGGGACCGCGGGGGGGGCGGACCCAGTACTTC
TRBV29-1,TRBD1,TRBJ1-2,few,CSVASPGQVPYGYTF,TGCAGCGTTGCTTCTCCGGGACAGGTTCCCTATGGCTACACCTTC
TRBV6-6,TRBD2,TRBJ2-3,few,CASSYEAGEADTQYF,TGTGCCAGCAGTTACGAGGCGGGAGAGGCAGATACGCAGTATTTT
TRBV18,.,TRBJ1-1,.,CASSPLGLGLNTEAFF,TGTGCCAGCTCACCCCTAGGGCTGGGGCTGAACACTGAAGCTTTCTTT
TRBV7-2,.,TRBJ2-2,.,CASSLLAQNTGELFF,TGTGCCAGCAGCTTGCTAGCGCAGAACACCGGGGAGCTGTTTTTT
TRBV2,TRBD2,TRBJ2-5,.,CASSEGPGLAVGETQYF,TGTGCCAGCAGTGAGGGGCCGGGACTAGCGGTGGGTGAGACCCAGTACTTC
TRBV28,.,TRBJ1-2,.,CASSLGGNYGYTF,TGTGCCAGCAGTTTGGGGGGAAACTATGGCTATACCTTC
TRBV15,.,TRBJ2-5,.,CATSRNWAETQYF,TGTGCCACCAGCAGAAATTGGGCAGAGACCCAGTACTTC
TRBV6-1,.,TRBJ2-7,.,CASGYGGRPYEQYF,TGTGCCAGCGGATACGGGGGACGCCCTTACGAGCAGTACTTC
TRBV7-9,TRBD2,TRBJ2-7,once,CASSPLGGYEQYF,TGTGCCAGCAGCCCCTTGGGGGGGTACGAGCAGTACTTC
TRBV28,.,TRBJ2-7,.,CASSPLGGTYEQYF,TGTGCCAGCAGCCCCCTGGGCGGGACCTACGAGCAGTACTTC
TRBV14,TRBD1,TRBJ1-3,.,CASSRPRGSSGNTIYF,TGTGCCAGCAGCCGGCCCAGGGGGAGTTCTGGAAACACCATATATTTT
TRBV6-5,TRBD1,TRBJ1-1,.,CASSAGQGGTEAFF,TGTGCCAGCAGTGCAGGACAGGGAGGAACTGAAGCTTTCTTT
TRBV7-9,.,TRBJ1-4,.,CASSLGLPGNEKLFF,TGTGCCAGCAGCCTAGGACTCCCCGGGAACGAAAAACTGTTTTTT
TRBV30,TRBD2,TRBJ2-3,.,CAWAPGLEADTQYF,TGTGCCTGGGCTCCGGGACTAGAGGCAGATACGCAGTATTTT
TRBV6-5,.,TRBJ1-5,.,CASSYGGGQPQHF,TGTGCCAGCAGTTACGGGGGCGGTCAGCCCCAGCATTTT
TRBV5-1,TRBD1,TRBJ2-7,.,CASSDGQGAHEQYF,TGCGCCAGCAGCGACGGACAGGGGGCTCACGAGCAGTACTTC
TRBV28,.,TRBJ1-2,.,CASSLWRGYPYGYTF,TGTGCCAGCAGTTTATGGCGGGGCTACCCATATGGCTACACCTTC
TRBV5-4,TRBD1,TRBJ2-2,.,CASSLGQGAGELFF,TGTGCCAGCAGCTTGGGACAGGGGGCCGGGGAGCTGTTTTTT
TRBV4-2,.,TRBJ2-5,.,CASSPFGTGEQETQYF,TGTGCCAGCAGCCCCTTCGGGACTGGGGAGCAAGAGACCCAGTACTTC
TRBV29-1,TRBD2,TRBJ2-7,.,CSLGSGRAHEQYF,TGCAGCCTTGGCAGCGGGAGGGCCCACGAGCAGTACTTC
TRBV5-8,.,TRBJ2-6,.,CASSHKRTVTSGANVLTF,TGTGCCAGCAGCCATAAAAGGACTGTAACCTCTGGGGCCAACGTCCTGACTTTC
TRBV5-1,TRBD1,TRBJ2-7,.,CASSLTGGYEQYF,TGCGCCAGCAGCCTGACAGGGGGCTACGAGCAGTACTTC
TRBV6-1,TRBD2,TRBJ2-3,.,CASRNSGRGTDTQYF,TGTGCCAGCCGCAATAGCGGGAGAGGGACAGATACGCAGTATTTT
TRBV30,TRBD2,TRBJ2-1,.,CASFSGRIHNEQFF,TGTGCCTCCTTTAGCGGGAGGATTCACAATGAGCAGTTCTTC
TRBV10-2,TRBD2,TRBJ2-3,.,CASSDLSGIRDTQYF,TGCGCCAGCAGTGATCTAAGCGGGATAAGAGATACGCAGTATTTT
TRBV4-3,.,TRBJ1-1,.,CASSPTRGGTEAFF,TGCGCCAGCAGCCCAACCAGGGGTGGCACTGAAGCTTTCTTT
TRBV7-2,TRBD1,TRBJ2-5,.,CASSPQGAGETQYF,TGTGCCAGCAGCCCGCAGGGGGCGGGAGAGACCCAGTACTTC
TRBV29-1,.,TRBJ1-2,.,CSVGQIFNYGYTF,TGCAGCGTTGGACAGATTTTTAACTATGGCTACACCTTC
TRBV7-6,TRBD2,TRBJ2-7,.,CASSPGTSWWSYEQYF,TGTGCCAGCAGCCCCGGGACTAGCTGGTGGTCCTACGAGCAGTACTTC
TRBV28,TRBD1,TRBJ2-1,few,CASSLGGTGAYNEQFF,TGTGCCAGCAGTTTAGGCGGGACAGGGGCCTACAATGAGCAGTTCTTC
TRBV21-1,.,TRBJ2-7,.,CASSTRWRTGEQYF,TGTGCCAGCAGCACACGCTGGAGGACAGGGGAGCAGTACTTC
TRBV2,TRBD2,TRBJ2-3,.,CASSATSGVADTQYF,TGTGCCAGCAGCGCTACTAGCGGGGTGGCAGATACGCAGTATTTT
TRBV9,.,TRBJ1-2,large,CASSVGTVGGYTF,TGTGCCAGCAGCGTAGGAACAGTTGGCGGCTACACCTTC
TRBV12-2,.,TRBJ1-5,.,CASRGRQTEVPLGNQPQHF,TGTGCAAGTCGCGGTCGCCAGACAGAGGTTCCCTTGGGCAATCAGCCCCAGCATTTT
TRBV19,.,TRBJ2-1,once,CASSTAPGNEQFF,TGTGCCAGTAGTACCGCCCCCGGCAATGAGCAGTTCTTC
TRBV18,TRBD1,TRBJ2-7,.,CASSPLPGQAHEQYF,TGTGCCAGCTCACCACTTCCGGGACAGGCCCACGAGCAGTACTTC
TRBV28,.,TRBJ1-5,.,CASTLRSRDTVIFNQPQHF,TGTGCCAGCACCCTAAGATCCAGGGATACCGTTATTTTCAATCAGCCCCAGCATTTT